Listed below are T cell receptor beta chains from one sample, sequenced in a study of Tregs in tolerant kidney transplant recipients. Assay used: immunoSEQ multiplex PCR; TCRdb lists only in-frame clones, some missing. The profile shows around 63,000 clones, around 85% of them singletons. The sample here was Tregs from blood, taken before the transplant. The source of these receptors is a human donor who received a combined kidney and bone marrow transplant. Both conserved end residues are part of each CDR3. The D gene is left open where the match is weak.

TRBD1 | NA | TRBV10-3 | CAISESGRRQGAGYEQYF
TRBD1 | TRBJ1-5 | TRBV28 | CASSWTGVGQPQHF
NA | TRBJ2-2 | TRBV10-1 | CASSEVVGGELFF
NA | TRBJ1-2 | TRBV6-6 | CASSYFGGTYGYTF
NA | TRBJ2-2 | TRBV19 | CASSPRLLNTGELFF
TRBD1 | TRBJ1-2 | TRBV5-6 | CASSLRQGPTF
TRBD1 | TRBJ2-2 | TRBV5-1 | CASSRPGQGNTGELFF
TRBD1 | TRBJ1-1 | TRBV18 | CASSPYTGAPNTEAFF
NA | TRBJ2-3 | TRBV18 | CASSRALSGSTDTQYF
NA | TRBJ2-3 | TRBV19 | CASSIRGAEYEDTQYF
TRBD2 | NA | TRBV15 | CATSRGGASGRYEQYF
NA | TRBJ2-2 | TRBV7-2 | CASRQGGGTGELFF
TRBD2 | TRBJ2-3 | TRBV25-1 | CASSDWTSGPTDTQYF
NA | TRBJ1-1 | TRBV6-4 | CASRITANTEAFF
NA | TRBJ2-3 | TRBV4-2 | CASSLVPGDTQYF
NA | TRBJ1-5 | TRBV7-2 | CASSLGRDQPQHF
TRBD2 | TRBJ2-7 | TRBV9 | CASSVGAGVIYEQYF
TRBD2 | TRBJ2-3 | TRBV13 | CASSSPSGDGDTQYF
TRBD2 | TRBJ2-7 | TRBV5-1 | CASSLGTRIGEQYF